Each of the 26 T cell receptor beta chains below was sequenced from the same sample in a study of identical twins. TCRdb re-called the 5' RACE reads with MiXCR, one entry per CDR3 protein. The sample includes approximately 890,000 distinct CDR3 sequences, roughly an eighth of them seen just once. The sample was also linked to a second study, of yellow fever vaccine responses in identical twins.

The sample was PBMCs. The origin of the receptors is a woman aged 18-29 years in good health.

In this sample, this clonotype turned up a few times. The chain combines TRBV19 with TRBJ2-1, with a possible D match to TRBD2 (5 bases). The CDR3 runs to 13 residues. V lost 7 bases and J 0 bases, leaving 7 bases between the germline ends. Germline CDR1 reads LNHDA; CDR2 reads SQIVND (reference sequence). The CDR3 DNA follows: TGTGCCAGTAAGGACTCCTCCTACAATGAGCAGTTCTTC. Protein sequence: CASKDSSYNEQFF.

The CDR3 reads CASSPPGAGVYNEQFF. Written as DNA, the CDR3 is TGTGCCAGCAGCCCCCCGGGGGCGGGGGTGTACAATGAGCAGTTCTTC. V and J are TRBV7-8 and TRBJ2-1; possibly TRBD2 for D (7 bases). V dropped 5 bases and J dropped 4 bases, with 18 bases sitting between them. The CDR3 runs 16 residues. CDR1 and CDR2 from the germline V gene are SGHVS and FQNEAQ. Full variable domain (outside the CDR3, taken from reference TRBV7-8 and TRBJ2-1): GAGVSQSPRYKVAKRGQDVALRCDPISGHVSLFWYQQALGQGPEFLTYFQNEAQLDKSGLPSDRFFAERPEGSVSTLKIQRTQQEDSAVYLCASSPPGAGVYNEQFFGPGTRLTVL.

V is TRBV28 and J is TRBJ2-1, with TRBD2 identical over 9 bases. Germline CDR1 reads MDHEN; CDR2 reads SYDVKM. V was pared by 2 bases and J by 9 bases, with 17 bases of the junction left unmatched. This CDR3 has 18 amino acids. CDR3 coding DNA: TGTGCCAGCAGTTTAACTTTCGAACCGGGACTAGCACTTGGTGAGCAGTTCTTC. This encodes CASSLTFEPGLALGEQFF.

V and J are TRBV7-9 and TRBJ2-5; a weak D match, TRBD1 (6 bases). Trimming shortened V by 3 bases and J by 0 bases, and 8 bases separated the two germline ends. This CDR3 is 14 amino acids long. Germline values: CDR1 SEHNR, CDR2 FQNEAQ (reference sequence). CDR3 region: CASSFRDNQETQYF. The CDR3 DNA is TGTGCCAGCAGCTTCCGGGACAACCAAGAGACCCAGTACTTC.

This clonotype was counted at least ten times. V is TRBV6-5 and J is TRBJ2-2; D is ambiguous. Germline V gene lookup returns CDR1 MNHEY and CDR2 SVGAGI. V was shortened by 0 bases and J by 0 bases, with 8 bases between the two germline ends. The CDR3 has 16 residues. The CDR3 here is CASSYSIFANTGELFF. The DNA for the CDR3 is TGTGCCAGCAGTTACTCGATATTCGCGAACACCGGGGAGCTGTTTTTT.

This clonotype was seen a handful of times. This chain links TRBV3-1 with TRBJ2-1; TRBD2 matches at 11 bases. This CDR3 has 17 amino acids. The germline V gene encodes CDR1 LGHDT and CDR2 YNNKEL (reference sequence). V lost 3 bases and J lost 6; bases outside the gene matches: 10. The CDR3 region is CASSQLRGLAGLNEQFF. CDR3 sequence (DNA): TGTGCCAGCAGCCAGCTAAGAGGACTAGCGGGCCTCAATGAGCAGTTCTTC.

This clonotype has only a few counts. This chain links TRBV12-3 or TRBV12-4 with TRBJ2-7, with TRBD2 as a possible D gene (6 bases). Trimming removed 5 bases at V and 4 bases at J, with 12 bases between. The CDR3 sequence is 13 residues long. The CDR3 DNA follows: TGTGCCAGCAGTCAACAAGGGACTTACGAGCAGTACTTC. It translates to CASSQQGTYEQYF.

The rearrangement joins TRBV20-1 to TRBJ2-7, with 10 nucleotides matching TRBD1. Germline V CDR1 and CDR2: DFQATT, SNEGSKA (reference sequence). V shed 5 bases, J shed 1 base, and the junction held 20 bases outside the gene matches. The CDR3 is made up of 19 amino acids. The chain's CDR3 is CSASLDGTGAIPGSYEQYV. In DNA form, the CDR3 reads TGCAGTGCTTCCCTAGATGGGACAGGGGCTATTCCGGGGTCCTACGAGCAGTACGTC.

This rearrangement joins TRBV5-8 to TRBJ2-7; a weak D match, TRBD2 (5 bases). The germline CDR1 and CDR2 sequences are SGHTS and YDEGEE. This CDR3 spans 13 amino acids. The V end lost 1 base, the J end lost 2 bases, and 7 bases lay between the germline ends. As DNA, the CDR3 is TGTGCCAGCAGCTTGTACGGGGCCTACGAGCAGTACTTC. It encodes CASSLYGAYEQYF.

This clonotype was found a few times. The J gene is TRBJ2-2, the V gene TRBV6-5, with a weak D call TRBD1 (5 bases). CDR1 MNHEY and CDR2 SVGAGI come from the germline V gene. V dropped 4 bases and J dropped 4 bases, with 10 bases sitting between them. CDR3 length: 14 residues. CDR3 loop: CASSSFRATGELFF. Here the CDR3 DNA reads TGTGCCAGCAGTTCGTTCAGGGCCACCGGGGAGCTGTTTTTT.

The V gene is TRBV19, the J gene TRBJ2-1; no definite D call. Trimming shortened V by 7 bases and J by 4 bases, and 8 bases separated the two germline ends. This CDR3 comprises 12 residues. CDR1 is LNHDA and CDR2 is SQIVND in the germline V gene (reference sequence). The CDR3 nucleotides read TGTGCCAGTAAGGACCCTTACAATGAGCAGTTCTTC. Translating gives CASKDPYNEQFF.

The chain employs TRBV7-8 and TRBJ2-7; D gene unclear. The V and J ends lost 5 bases and 5 bases respectively, with 16 bases between them. Germline V gene lookup returns CDR1 SGHVS and CDR2 FQNEAQ. The CDR3 runs to 14 residues. DNA for the CDR3: TGTGCCAGCAGCGCACCTCGGATGAGAAACGAGCAGTACTTC. This translates into CASSAPRMRNEQYF.

This clonotype was found a few times. The CDR3: CSVDKDGDRGSYEQYV. The CDR3 coding sequence is TGCAGCGTTGATAAGGATGGGGACAGGGGGTCCTACGAGCAGTACGTC. This rearrangement joins TRBV29-1 to TRBJ2-7, with 11 bases matching TRBD1. The germline CDR1 and CDR2 sequences are SQVTM and ANQGSEA. This CDR3 comprises 16 residues. The V segment lost 3 bases and the J segment 1 base; nucleotides outside the gene matches: 8.

This clonotype was seen only a few times. Germline is not matched at one junction end, which may reflect a read error. The chain combines TRBV11-2 with TRBJ2-3; TRBD2 agrees at 14 bases. Germline V gives CDR1 SGHAT, CDR2 FQNNGV. The CDR3 consists of 15 residues. The CDR3 here is CASSGAGLAGVMGHF. CDR3 nucleotides: TGTGCCAGCAGCGGGGCGGGACTAGCGGGGGTTATGGGGCATTTT.

V is TRBV6-5 and J is TRBJ2-5; TRBD2 agrees at 10 bases. Trimming removed 2 bases from V and 1 base from J; junction bases left unmatched: 7. The CDR3 is made up of 17 amino acids. Germline-derived CDR1 and CDR2 are MNHEY and SVGAGI. The CDR3, as DNA: TGTGCCAGCAGTTACAACCGACTAGCGGGTCGCCAAGAGACCCAGTACTTC. Translating it yields CASSYNRLAGRQETQYF.

This clonotype has a handful of counts. The chain recombines TRBV11-2 with TRBJ2-2, with D perhaps matching TRBD1 (5 bases). The CDR3 contains 18 residues. V lost 5 bases and J lost 6, with 25 bases in between. Germline V gene sequence: CDR1 SGHAT, CDR2 FQNNGV. CDR3 in DNA: TGTGCCAGCAGCCATAGCACGAACCAGGGTGATAGTCCCGGGGAGCTGTTTTTT. This codes for CASSHSTNQGDSPGELFF. Filled out from reference TRBV11-2 and TRBJ2-2, the complete variable domain reads EAGVAQSPRYKIIEKRQSVAFWCNPISGHATLYWYQQILGQGPKLLIQFQNNGVVDDSQLPKDRFSAERLKGVDSTLKIQPAKLEDSAVYLCASSHSTNQGDSPGELFFGEGSRLTVL.

The table lists this clonotype with many counts. J is TRBJ2-5 and V is TRBV28; no clear D. V lost 3 bases and J 1 base, leaving 9 bases between the germline ends. This CDR3 has 14 residues. CDR1 is MDHEN and CDR2 is SYDVKM in the germline V gene. Written as DNA, the CDR3 is TGTGCCAGCAGTTTGTTAGGAGTCCAAGAGACCCAGTACTTC. Translation: CASSLLGVQETQYF.

The rearrangement uses TRBV20-1 and TRBJ1-5, with 7 bases fitting TRBD1. Germline V gene lookup returns CDR1 DFQATT and CDR2 SNEGSKA (reference sequence). The trim removed 5 bases at V and 9 bases at J, leaving 13 bases unmatched. This CDR3 contains 14 residues. For the CDR3, the DNA is TGCAGTGCTCCCGGCGGGACAGCCCCCCGGCCCCAGCATTTT. Its protein is CSAPGGTAPRPQHF.

The CDR3, as DNA: TGCAGCGTTGACCACACGGCGCAGTATTTT. Its translation: CSVDHTAQYF. The chain carries TRBV29-1 and TRBJ2-3; D remains ambiguous. V dropped 3 bases and J dropped 10 bases, with 8 bases sitting between them. The V gene's germline CDR1 is SQVTM and CDR2 ANQGSEA. The CDR3 has 10 amino acids.

The chain is built from TRBV12-3 or TRBV12-4 and TRBJ2-3; 9 positions match TRBD1. V trimming: 5 bases; J trimming: 2 bases; junction bases outside the gene matches: 11. The CDR3 is made up of 17 amino acids. CDR3 in DNA: TGTGCCAGCAGTCCTAACGGACAGGGGTCGCCCACAGATACGCAGTATTTT. It specifies CASSPNGQGSPTDTQYF.

This clonotype appeared a few times. The chain recombines TRBV25-1 with TRBJ2-1, with D hard to call. The CDR3 totals 15 residues. CDR1 and CDR2 from the germline V gene are MGHDK and SYGVNS. Between the trimmed V and J ends, which lost 4 bases and 2 bases, there was a span of 12 bases. This CDR3 reads CASSGPVKPYNEQFF. CDR3 coding DNA: TGTGCCAGCAGTGGGCCAGTTAAACCCTACAATGAGCAGTTCTTC.

The table lists this clonotype with a few counts. V usage is TRBV12-3 or TRBV12-4 and J usage is TRBJ1-2, with a weak D call TRBD1 (5 bases). The CDR3 has 14 residues. Trimming removed 3 bases from V and 11 bases from J, with 19 bases in between. The CDR3 nucleotides read TGTGCCAGCAGTTTGGTTGACAGCCCGACCGGGTACACCTTC. Protein sequence: CASSLVDSPTGYTF.

This clonotype was seen only a few times. This chain joins TRBV10-3 and TRBJ2-2, with TRBD1 matching over 11 bases. The CDR3 loop spans 17 amino acids. V dropped 4 bases and J dropped 3; count of bases not matched to a gene: 7. Looked up from germline, CDR1 is ENHRY and CDR2 is SYGVKD. CDR3 in amino acids: CAISAYGTGGDTGELFF. DNA for the CDR3: TGTGCCATCAGTGCATACGGGACAGGGGGTGACACCGGGGAGCTGTTTTTT.

This clonotype turned up a few times. The rearrangement joins TRBV15 to TRBJ2-1, with 8 bases identical to TRBD2. V gave up 1 base and J gave up 1 base; unmatched junction bases: 0. Germline V gene data show CDR1 as LNHNV and CDR2 as YYDKDF (reference sequence). This CDR3 has 15 residues. CDR3 DNA sequence: TGTGCCACCAGCAGAGGCGGGGGGTCCTACAATGAGCAGTTCTTC. It encodes CATSRGGGSYNEQFF. The whole variable domain, remainder taken from reference TRBV15 and TRBJ2-1, is DAMVIQNPRYQVTQFGKPVTLSCSQTLNHNVMYWYQQKSSQAPKLLFHYYDKDFNNEADTPDNFQSRRPNTSFCFLDIRSPGLGDTAMYLCATSRGGGSYNEQFFGPGTRLTVL.

This chain uses TRBV12-3 or TRBV12-4 with TRBJ2-1; 11 bases are a match to TRBD2. The CDR3 is made up of 16 amino acids. V dropped 7 bases and J dropped 5; count of bases not matched to a gene: 10. The DNA for the CDR3 is TGTGCCAGCAAGGAGTCTAGCGGGAGGAGAAACAATGAGCAGTTCTTC. Translation: CASKESSGRRNNEQFF.

This clonotype has at least ten counts. The J gene is TRBJ2-2, the V gene TRBV20-1; D not resolved. V gave up 1 base and J gave up 0 bases, with 3 bases separating them. From germline, CDR1 is DFQATT and CDR2 SNEGSKA (reference sequence). CDR3 length equals 13 residues. CDR3 sequence (DNA): TGCAGTGCTAGAGTCCCGAACACCGGGGAGCTGTTTTTT. It is translated as CSARVPNTGELFF.